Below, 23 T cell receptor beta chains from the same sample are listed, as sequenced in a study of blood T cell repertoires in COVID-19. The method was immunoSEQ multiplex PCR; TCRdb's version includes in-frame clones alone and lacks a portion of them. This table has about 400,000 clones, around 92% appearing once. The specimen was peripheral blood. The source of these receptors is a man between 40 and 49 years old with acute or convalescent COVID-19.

This CDR3 is CASSYFGQGSGNTIYF. CDR3 in DNA: TGTGCCAGCAGTTATTTCGGGCAGGGCTCTGGAAACACCATATATTTT. The rearrangement joins TRBV6-5 to TRBJ1-3; D may be TRBD1 (5 bases). This CDR3 comprises 16 residues. V was cut by 3 bases and J by 0 bases, with 12 bases left in between. CDR1 and CDR2 (germline): MNHEY, SVGAGI.

CDR3 nucleotide sequence: TGTGCCATCAGTAACCGTCACAAAACGAACACCGGGGAGCTGTTTTTT. Translating it yields CAISNRHKTNTGELFF. The chain uses TRBV10-3 and TRBJ2-2; unclear D gene. This CDR3 has 16 residues. Germline CDR1 ENHRY, CDR2 SYGVKD. The V gene lost 5 bases and the J gene lost 0 bases, with 13 bases spanning the gap.

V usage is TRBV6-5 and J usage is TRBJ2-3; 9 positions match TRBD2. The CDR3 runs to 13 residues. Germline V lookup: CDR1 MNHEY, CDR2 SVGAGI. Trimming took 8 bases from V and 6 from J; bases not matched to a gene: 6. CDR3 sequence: CASRVAGEDTQYF. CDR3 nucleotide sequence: TGTGCCAGCCGAGTAGCGGGAGAGGATACGCAGTATTTT.

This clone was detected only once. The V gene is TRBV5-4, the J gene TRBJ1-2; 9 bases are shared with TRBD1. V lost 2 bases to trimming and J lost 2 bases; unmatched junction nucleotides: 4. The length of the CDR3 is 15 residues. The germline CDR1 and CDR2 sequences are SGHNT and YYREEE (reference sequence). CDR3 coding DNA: TGTGCCAGCAGCTTCTCGGGACAGGGCAACTATGGCTACACCTTC. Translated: CASSFSGQGNYGYTF. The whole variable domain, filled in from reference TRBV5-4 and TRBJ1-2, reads ETGVTQSPTHLIKTRGQQVTLRCSSQSGHNTVSWYQQALGQGPQFIFQYYREEENGRGNFPPRFSGLQFPNYSSELNVNALELDDSALYLCASSFSGQGNYGYTFGSGTRLTVV.

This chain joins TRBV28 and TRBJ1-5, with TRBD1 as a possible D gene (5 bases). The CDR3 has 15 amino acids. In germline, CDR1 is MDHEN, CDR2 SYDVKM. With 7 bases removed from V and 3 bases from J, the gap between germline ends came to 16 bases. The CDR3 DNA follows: TGTGCCAGCACCGCGGGGGGAGGGGTCAATCAGCCCCAGCATTTT. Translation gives CASTAGGGVNQPQHF.

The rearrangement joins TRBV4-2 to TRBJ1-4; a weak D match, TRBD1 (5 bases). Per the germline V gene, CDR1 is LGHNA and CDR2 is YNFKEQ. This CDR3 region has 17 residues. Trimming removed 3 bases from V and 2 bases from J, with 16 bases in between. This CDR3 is CASSQPPLRGTNEKLFF. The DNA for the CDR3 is TGTGCCAGCAGCCAGCCCCCCCTGCGGGGCACTAATGAAAAACTGTTTTTT.

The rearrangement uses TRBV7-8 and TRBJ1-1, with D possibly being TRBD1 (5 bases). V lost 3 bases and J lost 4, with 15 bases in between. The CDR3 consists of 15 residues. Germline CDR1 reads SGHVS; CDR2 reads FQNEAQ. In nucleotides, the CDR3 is TGTGCCAGCAGCTTCCTCTCGGGGGGGGGCACTGAAGCTTTCTTT. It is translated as CASSFLSGGGTEAFF.

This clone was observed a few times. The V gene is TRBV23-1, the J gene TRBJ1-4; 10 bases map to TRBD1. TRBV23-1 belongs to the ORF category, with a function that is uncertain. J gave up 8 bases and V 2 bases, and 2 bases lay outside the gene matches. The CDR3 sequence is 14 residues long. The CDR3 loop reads CASSQPGQGEKLFF. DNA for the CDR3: TGCGCCAGCAGTCAACCGGGACAGGGGGAAAAACTGTTTTTT.

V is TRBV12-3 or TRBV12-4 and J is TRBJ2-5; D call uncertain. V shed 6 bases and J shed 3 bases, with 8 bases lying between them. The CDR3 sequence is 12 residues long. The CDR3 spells CASRGTEETQYF. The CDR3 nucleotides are TGTGCCAGCAGAGGAACAGAAGAGACCCAGTACTTC.

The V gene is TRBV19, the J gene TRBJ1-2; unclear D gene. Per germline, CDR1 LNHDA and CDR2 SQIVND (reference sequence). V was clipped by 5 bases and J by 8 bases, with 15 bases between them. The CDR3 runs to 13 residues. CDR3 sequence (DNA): TGTGCCAGTAGTCTCCAAAACTATGGGGGCTACACCTTC. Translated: CASSLQNYGGYTF. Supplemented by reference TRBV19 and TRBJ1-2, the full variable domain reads DGGITQSPKYLFRKEGQNVTLSCEQNLNHDAMYWYRQDPGQGLRLIYYSQIVNDFQKGDIAEGYSVSREKKESFPLTVTSAQKNPTAFYLCASSLQNYGGYTFGSGTRLTVV.

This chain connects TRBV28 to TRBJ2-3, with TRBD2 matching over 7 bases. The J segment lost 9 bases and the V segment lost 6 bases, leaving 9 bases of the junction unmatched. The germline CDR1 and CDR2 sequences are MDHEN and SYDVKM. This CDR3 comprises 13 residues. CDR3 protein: CASRISGSETQYF. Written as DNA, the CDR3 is TGTGCCAGCAGAATTAGCGGGTCCGAGACGCAGTATTTT.

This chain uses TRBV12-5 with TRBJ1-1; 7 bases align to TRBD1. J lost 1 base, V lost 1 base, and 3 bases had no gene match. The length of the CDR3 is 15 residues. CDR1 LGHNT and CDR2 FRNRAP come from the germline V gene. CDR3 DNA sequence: TGTGCTAGTGGTTTGGGACAGGGTAAGAACACTGAAGCTTTCTTT. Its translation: CASGLGQGKNTEAFF. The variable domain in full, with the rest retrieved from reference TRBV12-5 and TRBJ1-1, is DARVTQTPRHKVTEMGQEVTMRCQPILGHNTVFWYRQTMMQGLELLAYFRNRAPLDDSGMPKDRFSAEMPDATLATLKIQPSEPRDSAVYFCASGLGQGKNTEAFFGQGTRLTVV.

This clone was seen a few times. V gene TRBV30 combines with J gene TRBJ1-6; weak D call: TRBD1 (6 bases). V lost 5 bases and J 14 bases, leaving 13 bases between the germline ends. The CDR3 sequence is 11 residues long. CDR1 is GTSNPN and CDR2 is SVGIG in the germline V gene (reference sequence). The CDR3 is CAWARGASLHF. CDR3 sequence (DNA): TGTGCCTGGGCCCGGGGGGCTTCCCTCCACTTT.

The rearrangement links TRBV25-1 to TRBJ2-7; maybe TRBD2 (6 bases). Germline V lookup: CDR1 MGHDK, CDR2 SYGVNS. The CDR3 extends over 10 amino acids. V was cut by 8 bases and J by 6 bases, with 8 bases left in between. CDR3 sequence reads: CASGGPEQYF. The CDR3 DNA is TGTGCCAGCGGAGGGCCCGAGCAGTACTTC.

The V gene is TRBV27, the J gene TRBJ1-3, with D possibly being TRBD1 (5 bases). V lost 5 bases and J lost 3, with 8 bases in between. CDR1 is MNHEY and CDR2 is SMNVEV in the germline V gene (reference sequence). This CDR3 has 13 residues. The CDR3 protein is CASSLGGGNTIYF. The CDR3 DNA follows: TGTGCCAGCAGTCTCGGGGGTGGAAACACCATATATTTT.

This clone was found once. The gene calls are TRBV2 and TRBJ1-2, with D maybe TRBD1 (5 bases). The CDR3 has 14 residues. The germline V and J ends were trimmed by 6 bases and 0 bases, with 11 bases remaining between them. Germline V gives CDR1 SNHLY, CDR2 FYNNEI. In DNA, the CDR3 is TGTGCCAGCAGGGAGGAGGGGACTAACTATGGCTACACCTTC. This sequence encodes CASREEGTNYGYTF.

CDR3 loop: CAWSIIGRRDTEAFF. For the CDR3, the DNA is TGTGCCTGGAGTATAATCGGACGGAGGGACACTGAAGCTTTCTTT. The V and J genes are TRBV30 and TRBJ1-1; D uncertain. Trimming took 2 bases from V and 3 from J, leaving 16 bases between them. This CDR3 has 15 amino acids. The germline gives CDR1 GTSNPN, CDR2 SVGIG (reference sequence).

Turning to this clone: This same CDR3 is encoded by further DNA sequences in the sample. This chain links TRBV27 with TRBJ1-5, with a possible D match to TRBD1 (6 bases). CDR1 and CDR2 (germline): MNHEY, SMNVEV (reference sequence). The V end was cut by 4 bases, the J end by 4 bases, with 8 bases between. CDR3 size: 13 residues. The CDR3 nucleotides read TGTGCCAGCAGTTACAGGGCAAATCAGCCCCAGCATTTT. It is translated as CASSYRANQPQHF.

The CDR3 coding sequence is TGTGCCAGCAGTCCCACCCCTAGCGGCCAAGAGACCCAGTACTTC. Translated, it gives CASSPTPSGQETQYF. The V call is TRBV27, the J call TRBJ2-5; 7 nucleotides match TRBD2. Trimming cost V 5 bases and J 1 base; bases outside gene matches: 7. Germline-derived CDR1 and CDR2 are MNHEY and SMNVEV (reference sequence). The CDR3 loop spans 15 amino acids.

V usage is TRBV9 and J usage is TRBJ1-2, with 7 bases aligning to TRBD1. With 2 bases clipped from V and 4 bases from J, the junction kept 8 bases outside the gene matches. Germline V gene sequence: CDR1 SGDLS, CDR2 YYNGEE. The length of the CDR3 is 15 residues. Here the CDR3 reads CASSVGVDRVYGYTF. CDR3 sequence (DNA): TGTGCCAGCAGCGTGGGGGTCGACAGGGTCTATGGCTACACCTTC.

DNA for the CDR3: TGCGCCAGCAGCCGAACAAGGACAGGGACTAACTATGGCTACACCTTC. Translation gives CASSRTRTGTNYGYTF. The chain carries TRBV4-1 and TRBJ1-2; 8 nucleotides match TRBD1. CDR1 and CDR2 from the germline V gene are MGHRA and YSYEKL. The CDR3 runs 16 residues. The trim removed 4 bases at V and 0 bases at J, leaving 7 bases unmatched.

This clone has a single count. The CDR3 bases are TGTGCCACCAGCGTAGCGGTGCGGGGCACCGGGGAGCTGTTTTTT. Amino acid sequence: CATSVAVRGTGELFF. This sequence joins TRBV15 and TRBJ2-2, with a tentative D call TRBD2 (6 bases). CDR1 LNHNV and CDR2 YYDKDF come from the germline V gene (reference sequence). This CDR3 spans 15 amino acids. Trimming pared 5 bases from V and 4 bases from J, leaving 14 bases between. The full variable domain, in which reference TRBV15 and TRBJ2-2 provide the parts outside the CDR3, is DAMVIQNPRYQVTQFGKPVTLSCSQTLNHNVMYWYQQKSSQAPKLLFHYYDKDFNNEADTPDNFQSRRPNTSFCFLDIRSPGLGDTAMYLCATSVAVRGTGELFFGEGSRLTVL.

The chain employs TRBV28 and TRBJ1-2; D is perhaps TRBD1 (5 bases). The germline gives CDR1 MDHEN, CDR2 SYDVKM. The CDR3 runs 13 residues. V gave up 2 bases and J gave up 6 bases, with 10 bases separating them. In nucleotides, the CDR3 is TGTGCCAGCAGTTTAGGAGGGGCGGATGGCTACACCTTC. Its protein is CASSLGGADGYTF.